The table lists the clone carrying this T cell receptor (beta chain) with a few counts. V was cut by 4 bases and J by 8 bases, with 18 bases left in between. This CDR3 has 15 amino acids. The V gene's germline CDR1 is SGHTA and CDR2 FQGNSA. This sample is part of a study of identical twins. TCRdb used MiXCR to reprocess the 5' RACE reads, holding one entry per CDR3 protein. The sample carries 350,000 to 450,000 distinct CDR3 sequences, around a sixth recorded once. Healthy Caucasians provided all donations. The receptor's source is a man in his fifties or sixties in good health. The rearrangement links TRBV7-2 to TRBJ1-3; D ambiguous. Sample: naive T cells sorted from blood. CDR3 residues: CASSSDPGYGYTIYF. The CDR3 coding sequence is TGTGCCAGCAGCTCCGACCCGGGGTATGGGTACACCATATATTTT.